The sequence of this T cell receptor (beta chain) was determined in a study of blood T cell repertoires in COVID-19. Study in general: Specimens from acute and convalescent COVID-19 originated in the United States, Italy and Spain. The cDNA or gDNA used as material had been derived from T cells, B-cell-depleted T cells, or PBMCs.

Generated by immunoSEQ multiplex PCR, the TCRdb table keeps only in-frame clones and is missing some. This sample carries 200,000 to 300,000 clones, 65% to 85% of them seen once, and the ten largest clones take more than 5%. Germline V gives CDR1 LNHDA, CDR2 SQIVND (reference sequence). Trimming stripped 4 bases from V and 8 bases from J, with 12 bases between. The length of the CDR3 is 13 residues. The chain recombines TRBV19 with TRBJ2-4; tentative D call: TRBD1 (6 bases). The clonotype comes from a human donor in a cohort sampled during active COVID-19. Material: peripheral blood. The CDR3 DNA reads TGTGCCAGTAGTAGGACAGCGTACGACATTCAGTACTTC. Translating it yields CASSRTAYDIQYF.